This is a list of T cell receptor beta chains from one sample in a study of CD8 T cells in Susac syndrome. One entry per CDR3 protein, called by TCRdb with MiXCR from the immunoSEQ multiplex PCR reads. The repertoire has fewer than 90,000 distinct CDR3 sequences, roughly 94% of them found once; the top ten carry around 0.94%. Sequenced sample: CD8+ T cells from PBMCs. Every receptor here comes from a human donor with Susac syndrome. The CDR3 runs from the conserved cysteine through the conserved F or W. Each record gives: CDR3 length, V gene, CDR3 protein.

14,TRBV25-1,CASSVPGTAYEQYF
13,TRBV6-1,CASSEASGPPLHF
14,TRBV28,CASSLGDGAETQYF
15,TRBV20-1,CSARRGAGIQETQYF
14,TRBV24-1,CATSGGTGGQPQHF
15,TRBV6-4,CASSDSEQGAGELFF
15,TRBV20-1,CSAKATPGGRQPQHF
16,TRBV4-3,CASRPGLAGDPGTQYF
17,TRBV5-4,CASSRPSSGGGTDTQYF
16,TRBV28,CASSTMTGANNQPQHF
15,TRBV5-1,CASSPWEGGGYGYTF
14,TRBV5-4,CASSLAGGLETQYF
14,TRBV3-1,CASSQASGFYGYTF
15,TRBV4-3,CASSQVWDAFNEQFF
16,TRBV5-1,CASSTGLAGLTDTQYF
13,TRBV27,CASSLSNSYEQYF
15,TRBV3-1,CASSQLWGMNTEAFF
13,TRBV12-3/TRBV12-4,CASSLGSENGYTF
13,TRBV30,CAWSVGGEETQYF
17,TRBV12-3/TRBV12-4,CASRSDRVYPKNTEAFF
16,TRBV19,CASSPTGTSGMNEQFF
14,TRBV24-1,CATSEGESYNEQFF
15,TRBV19,CASSIYSGKYNEQFF
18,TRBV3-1,CASSQNFPGNPSYNEQFF
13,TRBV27,CASSPSGMDGYTF
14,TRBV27,CASSLASPTDTQYF
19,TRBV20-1,CSASDQILAGGPRPYEQYF
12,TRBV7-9,CASSSLETEAFF
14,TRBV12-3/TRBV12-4,CASSSSGSGNEQFF
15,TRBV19,CASWDPDLGANVLTF
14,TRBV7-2,CASRDGGGNQPQHF
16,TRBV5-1,CASSLDGLAGGGEQYF
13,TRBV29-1,CSGDPTHSYEQYF
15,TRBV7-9,CASSSGTGGQETQYF
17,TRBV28,CASSSLLRGSSYNEQFF
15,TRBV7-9,CASSSGTSGRNEQFF
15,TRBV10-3,CAISESSGSGNEQFF
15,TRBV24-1,CATSPWAGGRSEQFF
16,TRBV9,CASSVASGRGAGELFF